The 31 T cell receptor beta chains in this list originate from one sample, sequenced in a study of blood T cell repertoires in COVID-19. Generated by immunoSEQ multiplex PCR, the TCRdb table keeps only in-frame clones and is missing some. The top ten hold about 1.8% of the sample, which has about 55,000 clones, around 83% seen once. Sequencing was done on a sample of peripheral blood. These receptors all come from a woman in her sixties with acute or convalescent COVID-19.

The CDR3 sequence is CASSPLRQSRRTDTQYF. DNA of the CDR3: TGTGCCAGCAGTCCCCTCCGACAGTCAAGACGCACAGATACGCAGTATTTT. This chain connects TRBV6-2 or TRBV6-3 to TRBJ2-3; D perhaps matches TRBD1 (5 bases). CDR3 length: 17 residues. CDR1 is MNHEY and CDR2 is SVGEGT in the germline V gene. V lost 5 bases and J lost 1, with 19 bases in between.

V gene TRBV24-1 combines with J gene TRBJ2-1; TRBD2 matches at 8 bases. CDR3 size: 15 residues. CDR1 KGHDR and CDR2 SFDVKD come from the germline V gene. Trimming removed 5 bases from V and 4 bases from J; junction bases left unmatched: 6. CDR3 nucleotide sequence: TGTGCCACCAGTGGAACGGGAGGGCGGTACAATGAGCAGTTCTTC. Its translation: CATSGTGGRYNEQFF.

CDR3 coding DNA: TGTGCCAGCAGGGGTTGGACAGATCCTAGCCGAACCTATGGCTACACCTTC. Amino acids: CASRGWTDPSRTYGYTF. V gene TRBV6-4 combines with J gene TRBJ1-2; D possibly corresponds to TRBD1 (6 bases). From germline, CDR1 is MRHNA and CDR2 SNTAGT. The CDR3 is made up of 17 amino acids. Trimming pared 6 bases from V and 4 bases from J, leaving 24 bases between.

V and J are TRBV20-1 and TRBJ1-2, with D tentatively TRBD1 (5 bases). Germline lookup yields CDR1 DFQATT and CDR2 SNEGSKA (reference sequence). CDR3 length: 11 residues. CDR3 coding DNA: TGCAGCGGCGGGGGTCCGCTTGGCTACACCTTC. Translating gives CSGGGPLGYTF.

The chain is built from TRBV6-1 and TRBJ2-7, with D uncertain. Germline CDR1 MNHNS, CDR2 SASEGT. The V end was cut by 0 bases, the J end by 3 bases, with 12 bases between. This CDR3 comprises 15 residues. The CDR3 nucleotides read TGTGCCAGCAGTGAAGCGGGTGGCAGCGTCTACGAGCAGTACTTC. Amino acid sequence: CASSEAGGSVYEQYF.

The CDR3 loop is CASSWDREAFF. For the CDR3, the DNA is TGTGCCAGCAGTTGGGACAGAGAAGCTTTCTTT. V and J are TRBV2 and TRBJ1-1; 7 bases map to TRBD1. The CDR3 covers 11 residues. Unmatched junction bases numbered 2, after V lost 5 bases and J lost 8 bases. CDR1 and CDR2 (germline): SNHLY, FYNNEI.

The chain couples TRBV27 to TRBJ1-6; TRBD1 matches at 7 bases. J was trimmed by 5 bases and V by 11 bases; bases with no gene match: 21. The CDR3 runs to 18 residues. Per the germline V gene, CDR1 is MNHEY and CDR2 is SMNVEV (reference sequence). CDR3 in DNA: TGTGCCTCCTCCTGGGACAGCCCTCCAAGGGGTAATAATTCACCCCTCCACTTT. It encodes CASSWDSPPRGNNSPLHF.

The J gene is TRBJ2-7, the V gene TRBV13, with TRBD1 matching 9 bases. V shed 5 bases and J 10 bases; nucleotides not matched to a gene: 6. The CDR3 has 12 amino acids. Per the germline V gene, CDR1 is PRHDT and CDR2 is FYEKMQ (reference sequence). The CDR3 is CASSLGTGTQYF. CDR3 nucleotide sequence: TGTGCCAGCAGCCTGGGGACAGGGACACAGTACTTC.

V is TRBV28 and J is TRBJ1-2; 7 positions agree with TRBD1. Germline lookup yields CDR1 MDHEN and CDR2 SYDVKM. The CDR3 contains 15 residues. The junction had 7 bases not matched to a gene; V was cut back by 5 bases and J by 1 base. The CDR3 sequence is CASSRTGQLNYGYTF. CDR3 nucleotides: TGTGCCAGCAGTCGGACGGGACAGCTTAACTATGGCTACACCTTC.

The chain links TRBV5-4 to TRBJ2-3; TRBD1 matches 9 bases. The J segment lost 4 bases and the V segment lost 4 bases, leaving 10 bases of the junction unmatched. This CDR3 is built from 16 residues. Germline V lookup: CDR1 SGHNT, CDR2 YYREEE (reference sequence). This chain's CDR3 is CASSTGGGSRPDTQYF. The CDR3 DNA reads TGTGCCAGCAGCACAGGGGGCGGGAGCCGGCCAGATACGCAGTATTTT.

The chain joins TRBV5-6 to TRBJ1-5, with D possibly matching TRBD1 (6 bases). V dropped 1 base and J dropped 0 bases, with 8 bases sitting between them. Germline V gene lookup returns CDR1 SGHDT and CDR2 YYEEEE. The CDR3 contains 15 residues. DNA of the CDR3: TGTGCCAGCAGCTTGAGACAGGTTAGCAATCAGCCCCAGCATTTT. Protein product: CASSLRQVSNQPQHF.

V is TRBV15 and J is TRBJ2-5, with 8 bases lining up with TRBD1. J gave up 5 bases and V 3 bases, and 8 bases lay outside the gene matches. Per germline, CDR1 LNHNV and CDR2 YYDKDF (reference sequence). The CDR3 length is 15 residues. The CDR3: CATSRAQGAEETQYF. CDR3 sequence (DNA): TGTGCCACCAGCAGGGCTCAGGGGGCCGAGGAGACCCAGTACTTC.

J is TRBJ1-5 and V is TRBV3-1 (or the pseudogene TRBV3-2); D remains ambiguous. V was clipped by 4 bases and J by 3 bases, with 13 bases between them. Germline V gene sequence: CDR1 LGHDT, CDR2 YNNKEL (reference sequence). This CDR3 has 15 amino acids. DNA of the CDR3: TGTGCCAGCAGCCCATATCGACAAGACAATCAGCCCCAGCATTTT. Translated, it gives CASSPYRQDNQPQHF.

This chain connects TRBV3-1 (or the pseudogene TRBV3-2) to TRBJ1-1; D unresolved. V lost 0 bases and J 4 bases, leaving 6 bases between the germline ends. This CDR3 is 13 amino acids long. Germline V gives CDR1 LGHDT, CDR2 YNNKEL (reference sequence). Written as DNA, the CDR3 is TGTGCCAGCAGCCAAGATCTTCGCACTGAAGCTTTCTTT. This codes for CASSQDLRTEAFF.

This chain links TRBV27 with TRBJ1-2, with TRBD1 matching over 8 bases. The ends lost 3 bases at V and 7 bases at J; junction bases unmatched: 4. The CDR3 runs 13 residues. CDR1 and CDR2 (germline): MNHEY, SMNVEV (reference sequence). CDR3 sequence (DNA): TGTGCCAGCAGTTTTTCAGGGGGCGGTGGCTACACCTTC. Encoded protein: CASSFSGGGGYTF.

The chain combines TRBV19 with TRBJ2-7; D might be TRBD2 (6 bases). The CDR3 has 15 amino acids. Germline CDR1 reads LNHDA; CDR2 reads SQIVND (reference sequence). Trimming stripped 3 bases from V and 2 bases from J, with 14 bases between. Written as DNA, the CDR3 is TGTGCCAGTAGTATGAAGGAGGGAGACACCTACGAGCAGTACTTC. Translation gives CASSMKEGDTYEQYF.

V usage is TRBV28 and J usage is TRBJ1-2; possible D gene TRBD1, 6 bases. The CDR3 totals 12 residues. V lost 6 bases to trimming and J lost 5 bases, with 10 bases between them. Germline CDR1 reads MDHEN; CDR2 reads SYDVKM. Here the CDR3 DNA reads TGTGCCAGCAGCCGGGACACTTATGGCTACACCTTC. Its translation is CASSRDTYGYTF.

This clone was recorded once. This rearrangement joins TRBV18 to TRBJ1-2; TRBD1 matches 7 bases. Looked up from germline, CDR1 is KGHSH and CDR2 is LQKENI. The CDR3 extends over 13 amino acids. V shed 3 bases and J 4 bases; nucleotides not matched to a gene: 2. Here the CDR3 DNA reads TGTGCCAGCTCACCGACAGGGCCCTATGGCTACACCTTC. Residues: CASSPTGPYGYTF.

This chain links TRBV29-1 with TRBJ2-5; 10 bases fit TRBD2. Looked up from germline, CDR1 is SQVTM and CDR2 is ANQGSEA. This CDR3 is 16 amino acids long. V lost 2 bases and J lost 4; bases outside the gene matches: 10. CDR3 residues: CSVELERLAGAETQYF. Written as DNA, the CDR3 is TGCAGCGTTGAATTAGAGAGGCTAGCGGGAGCAGAGACCCAGTACTTC.

This clone was counted between two and nine times. The CDR3 nucleotides read TGTGCCAGCAGCTCAAGGGGGCCGGAGAACTATGGCTACACCTTC. It is translated as CASSSRGPENYGYTF. The chain has TRBV7-2 and TRBJ1-2; 7 positions agree with TRBD1. There are 15 residues in the CDR3. Germline CDR1 is SGHTA and CDR2 is FQGNSA. Unmatched junction bases numbered 7, after V lost 4 bases and J lost 2 bases.

The CDR3 protein is CASSTQGQGSYNEQFF. In DNA, the CDR3 is TGTGCCAGCAGCACCCAGGGACAGGGATCCTACAATGAGCAGTTCTTC. The chain joins TRBV5-4 to TRBJ2-1, with 9 positions matching TRBD1. Germline CDR1 and CDR2: SGHNT and YYREEE (reference sequence). The CDR3 loop spans 16 amino acids. V was pared by 4 bases and J by 1 base, with 6 bases of the junction left unmatched.

The V call is TRBV5-1, the J call TRBJ2-3, with 12 bases fitting TRBD2. The CDR3 runs to 16 residues. V was clipped by 1 base and J by 4 bases; unmatched bases: 4. Per germline, CDR1 SGHRS and CDR2 YFSETQ. Written as DNA, the CDR3 is TGCGCCAGCAGCTTGCCTGGACTAGCGGGGCCAGATACGCAGTATTTT. This codes for CASSLPGLAGPDTQYF. Variable domain in full (rest from reference TRBV5-1 and TRBJ2-3): KAGVTQTPRYLIKTRGQQVTLSCSPISGHRSVSWYQQTPGQGLQFLFEYFSETQRNKGNFPGRFSGRQFSNSRSEMNVSTLELGDSALYLCASSLPGLAGPDTQYFGPGTRLTVL.

The chain links TRBV19 to TRBJ1-2; possibly TRBD1 for D (6 bases). Deletions cut 6 bases from V and 7 bases from J, with 15 bases between. The CDR3 consists of 13 residues. Germline CDR1 reads LNHDA; CDR2 reads SQIVND (reference sequence). CDR3 coding DNA: TGTGCCAGTAGCATCGACAGGATTAGTGGCTACACCTTC. It specifies CASSIDRISGYTF. The whole variable domain, filled in from reference TRBV19 and TRBJ1-2, reads DGGITQSPKYLFRKEGQNVTLSCEQNLNHDAMYWYRQDPGQGLRLIYYSQIVNDFQKGDIAEGYSVSREKKESFPLTVTSAQKNPTAFYLCASSIDRISGYTFGSGTRLTVV.

The rearrangement links TRBV19 to TRBJ2-5, with 9 positions matching TRBD2. CDR3 size: 13 residues. J gave up 4 bases and V 6 bases, and 3 bases lay outside the gene matches. In germline, CDR1 is LNHDA, CDR2 SQIVND (reference sequence). CDR3 amino acids: CASRQLAGETQYF. CDR3 coding DNA: TGTGCCAGTAGGCAACTAGCGGGAGAGACCCAGTACTTC. Filled out from reference TRBV19 and TRBJ2-5, the complete variable domain reads DGGITQSPKYLFRKEGQNVTLSCEQNLNHDAMYWYRQDPGQGLRLIYYSQIVNDFQKGDIAEGYSVSREKKESFPLTVTSAQKNPTAFYLCASRQLAGETQYFGPGTRLLVL.

A single count supports this clone. The chain uses TRBV4-1 and TRBJ1-1, with 7 bases that match TRBD1. CDR1 is MGHRA and CDR2 is YSYEKL in the germline V gene. The CDR3 is 16 residues long. V lost 1 base, J lost 1 base, and 6 bases stayed unmatched. CDR3 DNA: TGCGCCAGCAGCCAAGGTCCGGGACAGAAGAACACTGAAGCTTTCTTT. Protein sequence: CASSQGPGQKNTEAFF.

This clone has only one observation. This chain connects TRBV24-1 to TRBJ2-3; 8 bases match TRBD2. The CDR3 is 18 amino acids. CDR1 and CDR2 from the germline V gene are KGHDR and SFDVKD. Losses at the gene ends were 3 bases for V and 1 base for J; bases not matched to a gene: 11. CDR3: CATSDPAGGRLGTDTQYF. The CDR3 nucleotides are TGTGCCACCAGTGATCCCGCGGGGGGTCGGTTGGGCACAGATACGCAGTATTTT.

The chain uses TRBV5-1 and TRBJ1-1, with 10 bases identical to TRBD1. Germline CDR1 reads SGHRS; CDR2 reads YFSETQ. Losses at the gene ends were 4 bases for V and 4 bases for J; bases not matched to a gene: 7. The CDR3 runs to 15 residues. The CDR3 here is CASSPWTGGRTEAFF. Here the CDR3 DNA reads TGCGCCAGCAGCCCCTGGACAGGGGGTCGCACTGAAGCTTTCTTT.

The rearrangement links TRBV20-1 to TRBJ2-5; 9 bases match TRBD1. This CDR3 has 17 residues. CDR1 is DFQATT, CDR2 SNEGSKA, per germline (reference sequence). J gave up 5 bases and V 3 bases, and 16 bases lay outside the gene matches. CDR3 residues: CSASSGGTGMNYETQYF. CDR3 coding DNA: TGCAGTGCTAGTTCAGGGGGGACAGGGATGAATTATGAGACCCAGTACTTC.

The J gene is TRBJ1-2, the V gene TRBV5-4; D possibly corresponds to TRBD1 (6 bases). The V and J ends lost 4 bases and 3 bases respectively, with 13 bases between them. This CDR3 is built from 14 residues. Germline assignment: CDR1 SGHNT and CDR2 YYREEE (reference sequence). CDR3 nucleotide sequence: TGTGCCAGCAGCCCGTTTACAGGGTACTATGGCTACACCTTC. This gives the protein CASSPFTGYYGYTF.

The V gene is TRBV6-5, the J gene TRBJ1-5, with D possibly being TRBD1 (6 bases). The CDR3 has 14 residues. The germline CDR1 and CDR2 sequences are MNHEY and SVGAGI. The ends were cut back, 10 bases at V and 6 bases at J, with 19 bases in the middle. The CDR3 DNA is TGTGCCATTGGGCCCCAGGGGATGGGTCAGCCCCAGCATTTT. This encodes CAIGPQGMGQPQHF.

The chain carries TRBV24-1 and TRBJ1-2; 9 bases align to TRBD1. This CDR3 has 15 residues. Germline CDR1 KGHDR, CDR2 SFDVKD. The J segment lost 4 bases and the V segment lost 3 bases, leaving 5 bases of the junction unmatched. CDR3 sequence (DNA): TGTGCCACCAGTGATCCACAGGGGGCCGGCTATGGCTACACCTTC. It is translated as CATSDPQGAGYGYTF.